Sequencing of this TCR beta chain was carried out in a study of T cell repertoires in cytomegalovirus infection (dated by TCRdb to about 2019). With regard to the full study: Donor HLA type was relevant to the analysis, because carriage of CMV infection together with the matching HLA type was indicated by public TCR beta signatures. What the research found in general, with its limitations: In the ex vivo response, HLA-C-restricted CMV-specific TCR beta clonotypes were dominant, and in two of eight donors the single most frequent clonotype came from this HLA-C-restricted group. In both this cohort and an independent approximately 350-donor cohort, the cumulative frequency of public TCR beta family members distinguished carriers of CMV infection plus the relevant HLA type.

Remarks on this clonotype: Its antigen remains undetermined. Per-base quality was not reported, and no clone a single base away is much larger than it.

These reads were obtained on an Illumina HiSeq 1500. TCRdb handled the public reads itself, with Q25 trimming in fastp and clone calling in MiXCR, and kept productive beta chains. Entries that share a CDR3 protein sequence are merged under the most common genes and DNA. The sample contains approximately 700,000 distinct CDR3 sequences, 35% to 40% of them found a single time. About 2.8% of the sample is taken by the ten largest. The junction shows trimming of 3 bases on V and 8 bases on J, and the gene matches do not reach 10 bases of it. The CDR3 runs 15 residues from the cysteine to the phenylalanine. The retained sequence is limited to the CDR3, 45 bases, with the frame set at the first base. Looking up the germline V gene (reference sequence) yields CDR1 LNHNV and CDR2 YYDKDF.

The chain is encoded by TRBV15 joined to TRBJ1-3; 7 nucleotides in the junction match TRBD1. The sequenced sample was PBMCs. The receptor's source is a human donor in good health (CMV status not recorded). Some clones in this sample may be carry-over from other donors' samples. The sequence in DNA is TGTGCCACCAGCAGGAATGGACAGGCCCAGGACACCATATATTTT. It is translated as CATSRNGQAQDTIYF.